These T cell receptor beta chains were read from a single sample in a study of metastatic and nonmetastatic thyroid tumors. TCRdb reprocessed the PCR reads using MiXCR. The data contain 15,000 to 19,000 clones, about 4% of them singletons. The source material was tumor tissue. These receptors were obtained from a female donor with papillary thyroid cancer or a benign thyroid nodule (not recorded which). Some clones in this sample may be carry-over from other donors' samples. Both conserved end residues are part of each CDR3. The order of the fields is V gene, CDR3 length, D gene, clone size, J gene, CDR3 protein, CDR3 DNA. D genes are given only for firm matches. Size values are once, few and many counts, or a class for expanded clones, and some rows have none.

V gene: TRBV5-4
CDR3 length: 12
D gene: NA
clone size: many
J gene: TRBJ1-6
CDR3 protein: CASSLANSPLHF
CDR3 DNA: TGTGCCAGCAGCTTGGCAAATTCACCCCTCCACTTT

V gene: TRBV6-2/TRBV6-3
CDR3 length: 12
D gene: TRBD2
clone size: NA
J gene: TRBJ2-1
CDR3 protein: CASRPGGREQFF
CDR3 DNA: TGTGCCAGCAGGCCGGGGGGGCGTGAGCAGTTCTTC

V gene: TRBV20-1
CDR3 length: 16
D gene: NA
clone size: medium-sized
J gene: TRBJ2-7
CDR3 protein: CSAPRRLGGPSYEQYF
CDR3 DNA: TGCAGTGCTCCTCGAAGGCTGGGAGGCCCCTCCTACGAGCAGTACTTC

V gene: TRBV6-1
CDR3 length: 14
D gene: NA
clone size: NA
J gene: TRBJ1-5
CDR3 protein: CASSRTYSNQPQHF
CDR3 DNA: TGTGCCAGCAGTCGGACTTATAGCAATCAGCCCCAGCATTTT

V gene: TRBV7-9
CDR3 length: 17
D gene: NA
clone size: medium-sized
J gene: TRBJ2-3
CDR3 protein: CASSCDTAGEFTDTQYF
CDR3 DNA: TGTGCCAGCAGCTGTGATACGGCGGGCGAATTCACAGATACGCAGTATTTT

V gene: TRBV6-2/TRBV6-3
CDR3 length: 16
D gene: NA
clone size: few
J gene: TRBJ1-5
CDR3 protein: CASSGLGHGLNQPQHF
CDR3 DNA: TGTGCCAGCAGTGGGCTGGGACATGGGCTTAATCAGCCCCAGCATTTT

V gene: TRBV12-3/TRBV12-4
CDR3 length: 14
D gene: NA
clone size: NA
J gene: TRBJ1-1
CDR3 protein: CASSLGTPGAEAFF
CDR3 DNA: TGTGCCAGCAGTTTAGGTACCCCTGGGGCTGAAGCTTTCTTT

V gene: TRBV6-2/TRBV6-3
CDR3 length: 14
D gene: NA
clone size: few
J gene: TRBJ1-5
CDR3 protein: CASSAYSNGQPQHF
CDR3 DNA: TGTGCCAGCAGTGCGTACAGCAATGGTCAGCCCCAGCATTTT

V gene: TRBV11-2
CDR3 length: 14
D gene: NA
clone size: few
J gene: TRBJ2-1
CDR3 protein: CASSLVGSGDEQFF
CDR3 DNA: TGTGCCAGCAGCTTAGTCGGGAGTGGTGATGAGCAGTTCTTC

V gene: TRBV6-1
CDR3 length: 15
D gene: NA
clone size: few
J gene: TRBJ2-5
CDR3 protein: CASSEGGGWQGTQYF
CDR3 DNA: TGTGCCAGCAGTGAAGGGGGCGGTTGGCAGGGGACCCAGTACTTC

V gene: TRBV6-4
CDR3 length: 13
D gene: NA
clone size: few
J gene: TRBJ1-1
CDR3 protein: CASSDRDNTEAFF
CDR3 DNA: TGTGCCAGCAGTGACCGGGACAACACTGAAGCTTTCTTT

V gene: TRBV2
CDR3 length: 15
D gene: NA
clone size: large
J gene: TRBJ1-2
CDR3 protein: CASSGSTAQFYGYTF
CDR3 DNA: TGTGCCAGCAGTGGAAGCACAGCGCAATTCTATGGCTACACCTTC

V gene: TRBV25-1
CDR3 length: 14
D gene: NA
clone size: few
J gene: TRBJ1-5
CDR3 protein: CASSEYGRNQPQHF
CDR3 DNA: TGTGCCAGCAGTGAATATGGACGGAATCAGCCCCAGCATTTT

V gene: TRBV6-5
CDR3 length: 15
D gene: NA
clone size: NA
J gene: TRBJ2-6
CDR3 protein: CASSYGQTGANVLTF
CDR3 DNA: TGTGCCAGCAGTTACGGACAGACTGGGGCCAACGTCCTGACTTTC

V gene: TRBV6-5
CDR3 length: 15
D gene: NA
clone size: few
J gene: TRBJ1-5
CDR3 protein: CASSSFDRPNQPQHF
CDR3 DNA: TGTGCCAGCAGTTCTTTCGACAGGCCCAATCAGCCCCAGCATTTT

V gene: TRBV7-9
CDR3 length: 17
D gene: TRBD1
clone size: few
J gene: TRBJ2-3
CDR3 protein: CASSTTGDHPSTDTQYF
CDR3 DNA: TGTGCCAGCAGCACAACAGGGGATCACCCTAGCACAGATACGCAGTATTTT

V gene: TRBV5-1
CDR3 length: 12
D gene: NA
clone size: few
J gene: TRBJ1-1
CDR3 protein: CASSLSGEKAFF
CDR3 DNA: TGCGCCAGCAGCTTGTCGGGGGAAAAAGCTTTCTTT

V gene: TRBV3-1
CDR3 length: 16
D gene: NA
clone size: NA
J gene: TRBJ2-6
CDR3 protein: CTSSQRRGSGANVLTF
CDR3 DNA: TGTACCAGCAGCCAACGTAGGGGCTCTGGGGCCAACGTCCTGACTTTC

V gene: TRBV6-6
CDR3 length: 15
D gene: NA
clone size: many
J gene: TRBJ2-7
CDR3 protein: CASSYSGQYGYEQYF
CDR3 DNA: TGTGCCAGCAGTTACTCTGGACAATATGGGTACGAGCAGTACTTC

V gene: TRBV6-2/TRBV6-3
CDR3 length: 17
D gene: TRBD2
clone size: few
J gene: TRBJ2-7
CDR3 protein: CASIELRTSGSPHEQYF
CDR3 DNA: TGTGCCAGCATCGAACTACGGACTAGCGGGAGTCCGCACGAGCAGTACTTC

V gene: TRBV20-1
CDR3 length: 13
D gene: TRBD1
clone size: few
J gene: TRBJ2-1
CDR3 protein: CSARDGDRGLQFF
CDR3 DNA: TGCAGTGCTAGAGACGGGGACAGGGGGTTGCAGTTCTTC

V gene: TRBV11-2
CDR3 length: 17
D gene: NA
clone size: few
J gene: TRBJ2-2
CDR3 protein: CASRPWPLGSVTGELFF
CDR3 DNA: TGTGCCAGCCGCCCTTGGCCATTAGGAAGTGTCACCGGGGAGCTGTTTTTT

V gene: TRBV27
CDR3 length: 15
D gene: NA
clone size: few
J gene: TRBJ2-7
CDR3 protein: CASSRGTSAYYEQYF
CDR3 DNA: TGTGCCAGCAGTCGAGGGACTTCAGCCTACTACGAGCAGTACTTC

V gene: TRBV4-2
CDR3 length: 11
D gene: NA
clone size: few
J gene: TRBJ2-7
CDR3 protein: CASSQGTEQYF
CDR3 DNA: TGTGCCAGCAGCCAAGGGACCGAGCAGTACTTC

V gene: TRBV6-1
CDR3 length: 16
D gene: TRBD1
clone size: NA
J gene: TRBJ1-5
CDR3 protein: CASSSRDRGLNQPQHF
CDR3 DNA: TGTGCCAGCAGTAGCCGGGACAGGGGGCTTAATCAGCCCCAGCATTTT

V gene: TRBV25-1
CDR3 length: 14
D gene: NA
clone size: few
J gene: TRBJ1-2
CDR3 protein: CASTASYTNYGYTF
CDR3 DNA: TGTGCCAGCACCGCGTCTTATACTAACTATGGCTACACCTTC

V gene: TRBV7-6
CDR3 length: 16
D gene: NA
clone size: few
J gene: TRBJ2-2
CDR3 protein: CASSLDSTTITGELFF
CDR3 DNA: TGTGCCAGCAGCTTAGATTCCACGACGATAACCGGGGAGCTGTTTTTT

V gene: TRBV27
CDR3 length: 18
D gene: TRBD1
clone size: few
J gene: TRBJ1-5
CDR3 protein: CACGRTGTGGSGSQPQHF
CDR3 DNA: TGTGCCTGTGGGCGCACCGGGACAGGGGGTTCGGGTAGTCAGCCCCAGCATTTT

V gene: TRBV11-3
CDR3 length: 17
D gene: NA
clone size: NA
J gene: TRBJ1-1
CDR3 protein: CASSAYGSGSGNTEAFF
CDR3 DNA: TGTGCCAGCAGCGCCTATGGCTCAGGGTCGGGGAACACTGAAGCTTTCTTT

V gene: TRBV20-1
CDR3 length: 15
D gene: NA
clone size: NA
J gene: TRBJ2-7
CDR3 protein: CSARDQGQTNYEQYF
CDR3 DNA: TGCAGTGCTAGAGATCAAGGACAGACAAACTACGAGCAGTACTTC

V gene: TRBV20-1
CDR3 length: 15
D gene: TRBD2
clone size: NA
J gene: TRBJ2-1
CDR3 protein: CSAREDSGSSNEQFF
CDR3 DNA: TGCAGTGCTAGAGAGGACAGCGGGAGTTCTAATGAGCAGTTCTTC